This record covers a single T cell receptor (beta chain). The V gene end was trimmed by 4 bases and the J gene end by 1 base; junction bases not matched to a gene: 3. The CDR3 totals 15 residues. Per the germline V gene, CDR1 is KGHSH and CDR2 is LQKENI. This entry comes from a study of blood T cell repertoires in COVID-19. Study-wide background: Acute and convalescent COVID-19 specimens originated in the United States, Italy and Spain.

Using immunoSEQ multiplex PCR, the repertoire was profiled, and TCRdb retains in-frame clones only, with some absent. The sample has 200,000 to 250,000 clones; over 75% are singletons. This chain connects TRBV18 to TRBJ2-2, with TRBD1 matching over 7 bases. The sample was PBMCs or T cells enriched from blood (not recorded which). The sequence was collected from a woman aged 55-75 years who had recovered from COVID-19. CDR3 DNA sequence: TGTGCCAGCTCACGGACAGGAGAGAACACCGGGGAGCTGTTTTTT. The encoded protein is CASSRTGENTGELFF.